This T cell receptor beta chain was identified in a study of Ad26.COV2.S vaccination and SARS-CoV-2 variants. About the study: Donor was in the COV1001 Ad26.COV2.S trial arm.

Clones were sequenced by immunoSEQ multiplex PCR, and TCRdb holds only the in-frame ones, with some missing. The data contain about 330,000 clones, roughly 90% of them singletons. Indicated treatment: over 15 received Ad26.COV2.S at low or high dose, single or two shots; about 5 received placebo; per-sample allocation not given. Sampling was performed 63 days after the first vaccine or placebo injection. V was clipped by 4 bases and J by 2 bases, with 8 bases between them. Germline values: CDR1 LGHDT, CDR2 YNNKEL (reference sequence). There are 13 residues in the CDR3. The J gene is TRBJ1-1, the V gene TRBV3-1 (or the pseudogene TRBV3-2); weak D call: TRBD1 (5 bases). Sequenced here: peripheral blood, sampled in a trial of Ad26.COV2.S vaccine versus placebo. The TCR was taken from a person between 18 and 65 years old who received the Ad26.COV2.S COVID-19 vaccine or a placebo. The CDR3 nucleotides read TGTGCCAGCAGCCCAGGGATTAACACTGAAGCTTTCTTT. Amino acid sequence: CASSPGINTEAFF.